This is a list of T cell receptor beta chains from one sample in a study of blood T cell repertoires in COVID-19. TCRdb keeps only in-frame clones here, not all; method: immunoSEQ multiplex PCR. In the table there are around 150,000 clones, 84% of which are singletons. Specimen: peripheral blood. The receptors shown here come from a human donor in a cohort sampled during active COVID-19. Each CDR3 is given with its conserved first and last residue. D genes are given only for firm matches. The size field is filled for only some rows; it gives once, few, many or a size class.

j_gene: TRBJ1-5
len: 14
abundance: NA
v_gene: TRBV7-2
d_gene: NA
CDR3nt: TGTGCCAGCAGCTTAGCGGGGAGGGGTCAGCCCCAGCATTTT
CDR3aa: CASSLAGRGQPQHF

j_gene: TRBJ2-5
len: 17
abundance: NA
v_gene: TRBV6-6
d_gene: TRBD2
CDR3nt: TGTGCCAGCAGTCGGGTAGGGCTAGCGGGGGGCACAGAGACCCAGTACTTC
CDR3aa: CASSRVGLAGGTETQYF

j_gene: TRBJ2-1
len: 15
abundance: NA
v_gene: TRBV3-1/TRBV3-2
d_gene: NA
CDR3nt: TGTGCCAGCAGCCAGACCGGGACATCTTACAATGAGCAGTTCTTC
CDR3aa: CASSQTGTSYNEQFF

j_gene: TRBJ2-4
len: 16
abundance: NA
v_gene: TRBV5-1
d_gene: NA
CDR3nt: TGCGCCAGCAGCTTGGGACTTAGGCTAGCCAAAAACATTCAGTACTTC
CDR3aa: CASSLGLRLAKNIQYF

j_gene: TRBJ1-2
len: 13
abundance: NA
v_gene: TRBV19
d_gene: NA
CDR3nt: TGTGCCAGTAGTGTCAGTCGTCGATCTGGCTACACCTTC
CDR3aa: CASSVSRRSGYTF

j_gene: TRBJ2-5
len: 17
abundance: NA
v_gene: TRBV5-8
d_gene: TRBD2
CDR3nt: TGTGCCAGCAGCCCGGGTCTGGCTAGCGGGGGTCAAGAGACCCAGTACTTC
CDR3aa: CASSPGLASGGQETQYF

j_gene: TRBJ1-4
len: 18
abundance: NA
v_gene: TRBV9
d_gene: NA
CDR3nt: TGTGCCAGCAGCATTCGGACTCCTAAATCCCGACATAATGAAAAACTGTTTTTT
CDR3aa: CASSIRTPKSRHNEKLFF

j_gene: TRBJ2-7
len: 11
abundance: NA
v_gene: TRBV5-8
d_gene: NA
CDR3nt: TGTGCCAGCAGCTTTAAATACGAGCAGTACTTC
CDR3aa: CASSFKYEQYF

j_gene: TRBJ1-1
len: 13
abundance: NA
v_gene: TRBV18
d_gene: TRBD1
CDR3nt: TGTGCCAGCTCACCACCGGACAGGGCTCAAGCTTTCTTT
CDR3aa: CASSPPDRAQAFF

j_gene: TRBJ1-1
len: 14
abundance: NA
v_gene: TRBV6-5
d_gene: NA
CDR3nt: TGTGCCAGCAGTCCTCAGGGATGGAACACTGAAGCTTTCTTT
CDR3aa: CASSPQGWNTEAFF

j_gene: TRBJ2-3
len: 15
abundance: NA
v_gene: TRBV5-6
d_gene: TRBD2
CDR3nt: TGTGCCAGCAGCCCTAGCGGGGGGATAAAAAATACGCAGTATTTT
CDR3aa: CASSPSGGIKNTQYF

j_gene: TRBJ2-1
len: 14
abundance: once
v_gene: TRBV9
d_gene: TRBD2
CDR3nt: TGTGCCAGCAGCGTAGGACTAGCGTCCAATGAGCAGTTCTTC
CDR3aa: CASSVGLASNEQFF

j_gene: TRBJ2-2
len: 15
abundance: few
v_gene: TRBV19
d_gene: TRBD1
CDR3nt: TGTGCCAGTAGGCCCGGGACAGGGAACACCGGGGAGCTGTTTTTT
CDR3aa: CASRPGTGNTGELFF

j_gene: TRBJ1-4
len: 17
abundance: NA
v_gene: TRBV15
d_gene: NA
CDR3nt: TGTGCCACCAGCAGAGATGGTCGGTTGGCGGCAAATGAAAAACTGTTTTTT
CDR3aa: CATSRDGRLAANEKLFF

j_gene: TRBJ2-1
len: 13
abundance: NA
v_gene: TRBV5-4
d_gene: NA
CDR3nt: TGTGCCAGCAGCTCAGGACATTCCAATGAGCAGTTCTTC
CDR3aa: CASSSGHSNEQFF

j_gene: TRBJ2-1
len: 12
abundance: NA
v_gene: TRBV12-3/TRBV12-4
d_gene: NA
CDR3nt: TGTGCCAGCAGTTTAACTAACAATGAGCAGTTCTTC
CDR3aa: CASSLTNNEQFF

j_gene: TRBJ2-5
len: 14
abundance: NA
v_gene: TRBV9
d_gene: TRBD1
CDR3nt: TGTGCCAGCAGCGGCGGACAGGGCGGTCAGACCCAGTACTTC
CDR3aa: CASSGGQGGQTQYF

j_gene: TRBJ1-2
len: 15
abundance: once
v_gene: TRBV7-2
d_gene: NA
CDR3nt: TGTGCCAGCAGCCGGACAGTCCAAGGAAGCTATGGCTACACCTTC
CDR3aa: CASSRTVQGSYGYTF

j_gene: TRBJ2-3
len: 14
abundance: NA
v_gene: TRBV30
d_gene: NA
CDR3nt: TGTGCCTGTGTCGAGGAGCGGTTCACAGATACGCAGTATTTT
CDR3aa: CACVEERFTDTQYF

j_gene: TRBJ1-2
len: 12
abundance: NA
v_gene: TRBV29-1
d_gene: NA
CDR3nt: TGCAGCGTAGTAACAGGGAAAGGTGGCTACACCTTC
CDR3aa: CSVVTGKGGYTF

j_gene: TRBJ1-5
len: 15
abundance: NA
v_gene: TRBV10-2
d_gene: TRBD1
CDR3nt: TGCGCCAGCAGTGAGTCAGCGACAGGGTATCAGCCCCAGCATTTT
CDR3aa: CASSESATGYQPQHF

j_gene: TRBJ2-3
len: 16
abundance: NA
v_gene: TRBV6-4
d_gene: NA
CDR3nt: TGTGCCAGCAGTTTGACAACTAGCTGGGGAACAGATACGCAGTATTTT
CDR3aa: CASSLTTSWGTDTQYF

j_gene: TRBJ2-5
len: 16
abundance: NA
v_gene: TRBV11-2
d_gene: TRBD2
CDR3nt: TGTGCCAGCAGCTTAGAACTAGCGGGGGCCCAAGAGACCCAGTACTTC
CDR3aa: CASSLELAGAQETQYF

j_gene: TRBJ1-5
len: 17
abundance: NA
v_gene: TRBV7-7
d_gene: TRBD1
CDR3nt: TGTGCTAGCAGCTTAGACAGGGGGCTAGAAAGCAATCAGCCCCAGCATTTT
CDR3aa: CASSLDRGLESNQPQHF

j_gene: TRBJ1-6
len: 12
abundance: NA
v_gene: TRBV12-3/TRBV12-4
d_gene: NA
CDR3nt: TGTGCCAGCAGTTTAGTCGGCGGTCCCCTCCACTTT
CDR3aa: CASSLVGGPLHF

j_gene: TRBJ2-7
len: 14
abundance: once
v_gene: TRBV5-1
d_gene: TRBD1
CDR3nt: TGCGCCAGCACCTCGACAGGGGGTTCCTACGAGCAGTACTTC
CDR3aa: CASTSTGGSYEQYF

j_gene: TRBJ1-5
len: 15
abundance: once
v_gene: TRBV27
d_gene: TRBD1
CDR3nt: TGTGCCAGCAGTCTGGGACAGCACCTAAAGGAGCCCCAGCATTTT
CDR3aa: CASSLGQHLKEPQHF

j_gene: TRBJ2-6
len: 15
abundance: NA
v_gene: TRBV5-4
d_gene: NA
CDR3nt: TGTGCCAGCAGCTTCCAGGGTGCCGGGGCCAACGTCCTGACTTTC
CDR3aa: CASSFQGAGANVLTF

j_gene: TRBJ1-3
len: 17
abundance: NA
v_gene: TRBV13
d_gene: TRBD1
CDR3nt: TGTGCCAGCAGCTTAGTTGGGACAGGTTACTCTGGAAACACCATATATTTT
CDR3aa: CASSLVGTGYSGNTIYF

j_gene: TRBJ2-2
len: 18
abundance: NA
v_gene: TRBV7-8
d_gene: TRBD2
CDR3nt: TGTGCCAGCAGCTTTTGGCCGCGGGGGACCTCGAACACCGGGGAGCTGTTTTTT
CDR3aa: CASSFWPRGTSNTGELFF

j_gene: TRBJ2-2
len: 14
abundance: NA
v_gene: TRBV7-6
d_gene: NA
CDR3nt: TGTGCCAGCAGTTTACTAAGGGGGACCGGGGAGCTGTTTTTT
CDR3aa: CASSLLRGTGELFF

j_gene: TRBJ1-2
len: 16
abundance: NA
v_gene: TRBV5-5
d_gene: NA
CDR3nt: TGTGCCAGCAGGCCGAGTCCTCCGACACTTAACTATGGCTACACCTTC
CDR3aa: CASRPSPPTLNYGYTF

j_gene: TRBJ2-5
len: 15
abundance: NA
v_gene: TRBV7-2
d_gene: TRBD1
CDR3nt: TGTGCCAGCAGCCCCGGTCAAGGGGGCCGGGAGACCCAGTACTTC
CDR3aa: CASSPGQGGRETQYF

j_gene: TRBJ2-3
len: 15
abundance: NA
v_gene: TRBV6-4
d_gene: TRBD1
CDR3nt: TGTGCCAGCAGTGACCAGGGGACAGGGGAGGATACGCAGTATTTT
CDR3aa: CASSDQGTGEDTQYF

j_gene: TRBJ1-1
len: 15
abundance: NA
v_gene: TRBV4-1
d_gene: TRBD1
CDR3nt: TGCGCCAGCAGCCCATTTGGGACAGGGGTCACTGAAGCTTTCTTT
CDR3aa: CASSPFGTGVTEAFF

j_gene: TRBJ1-5
len: 14
abundance: NA
v_gene: TRBV7-2
d_gene: TRBD1
CDR3nt: TGTGCCAGCAGCTTAGGGACAGGGGATCAGCCCCAGCATTTT
CDR3aa: CASSLGTGDQPQHF

j_gene: TRBJ2-3
len: 17
abundance: NA
v_gene: TRBV18
d_gene: TRBD2
CDR3nt: TGTGCCAGCTCACCACTTCTAGCGGGGGACATCGGGGATACGCAGTATTTT
CDR3aa: CASSPLLAGDIGDTQYF

j_gene: TRBJ1-2
len: 9
abundance: NA
v_gene: TRBV29-1
d_gene: NA
CDR3nt: TGCAGCGTTGAACTCGGGTCTACCTTC
CDR3aa: CSVELGSTF

j_gene: TRBJ2-2
len: 15
abundance: NA
v_gene: TRBV11-3
d_gene: NA
CDR3nt: TGTGCCAGCAGCCGATATCAGGGGGGCACCGGGGAGCTGTTTTTT
CDR3aa: CASSRYQGGTGELFF

j_gene: TRBJ1-5
len: 16
abundance: NA
v_gene: TRBV6-6
d_gene: TRBD1
CDR3nt: TGTGCCAGCAGGGAGGGGGACAGGGGCAGAGGTCAGCCCCAGCATTTT
CDR3aa: CASREGDRGRGQPQHF

j_gene: TRBJ2-1
len: 13
abundance: NA
v_gene: TRBV11-1
d_gene: NA
CDR3nt: TGTGCCAGCAGCTTGGGGAGATACAATGAGCAGTTCTTC
CDR3aa: CASSLGRYNEQFF

j_gene: TRBJ1-4
len: 13
abundance: NA
v_gene: TRBV6-1
d_gene: NA
CDR3nt: TGTGCCAGCAGTGATGAGTTTAATGAAAAACTGTTTTTT
CDR3aa: CASSDEFNEKLFF

j_gene: TRBJ2-1
len: 13
abundance: NA
v_gene: TRBV12-3/TRBV12-4
d_gene: NA
CDR3nt: TGTGCCAGCAGGCAGGGGAGCGACAATGAGCAGTTCTTC
CDR3aa: CASRQGSDNEQFF

j_gene: TRBJ2-1
len: 16
abundance: NA
v_gene: TRBV5-1
d_gene: TRBD1
CDR3nt: TGCGCCAGCAGCTTGGACGGGACAGAGAATTACAATGAGCAGTTCTTC
CDR3aa: CASSLDGTENYNEQFF

j_gene: TRBJ1-1
len: 12
abundance: NA
v_gene: TRBV3-1/TRBV3-2
d_gene: NA
CDR3nt: TGTGCCAGCAGCCAGAACAGGGCTCAAGCTTTCTTT
CDR3aa: CASSQNRAQAFF

j_gene: TRBJ2-7
len: 15
abundance: NA
v_gene: TRBV6-4
d_gene: TRBD1
CDR3nt: TGTGCCAGCAGTGACGGCAGGGGGCTCTCCTACGAGCAGTACTTC
CDR3aa: CASSDGRGLSYEQYF

j_gene: TRBJ2-7
len: 15
abundance: NA
v_gene: TRBV7-2
d_gene: NA
CDR3nt: TGTGCCAGCAGCTTAACCCCGGGACAAATATACGAGCAGTACTTC
CDR3aa: CASSLTPGQIYEQYF

j_gene: TRBJ2-1
len: 13
abundance: NA
v_gene: TRBV5-4
d_gene: NA
CDR3nt: TGTGCCAGCAGCTTGGGTCCGGTAGAGATCCAGTTCTTC
CDR3aa: CASSLGPVEIQFF

j_gene: TRBJ2-7
len: 16
abundance: NA
v_gene: TRBV5-6
d_gene: TRBD1
CDR3nt: TGTGCCAGCAGCTTGCTCGGGACAGCTGACTCCTACGAGCAGTACTTC
CDR3aa: CASSLLGTADSYEQYF

j_gene: TRBJ1-1
len: 11
abundance: NA
v_gene: TRBV6-6
d_gene: NA
CDR3nt: TGTGCCAGCAGCTCTAGTAGAGGAGCTTTCTTT
CDR3aa: CASSSSRGAFF

j_gene: TRBJ1-2
len: 13
abundance: NA
v_gene: TRBV23-1
d_gene: TRBD1
CDR3nt: TGCGCCAGCAGTCAAACAGGGGGCTATGGCTACACCTTC
CDR3aa: CASSQTGGYGYTF

j_gene: TRBJ1-4
len: 15
abundance: NA
v_gene: TRBV5-1
d_gene: TRBD1
CDR3nt: TGCGCCAGCAGCTTGGCCGGGACAGGGGAGGAAAAACTGTTTTTT
CDR3aa: CASSLAGTGEEKLFF

j_gene: TRBJ1-5
len: 17
abundance: NA
v_gene: TRBV30
d_gene: NA
CDR3nt: TGTGCCTGGAGCACCGGGACACCAACCCGGGGCAATCAGCCCCAGCATTTT
CDR3aa: CAWSTGTPTRGNQPQHF

j_gene: TRBJ1-5
len: 21
abundance: NA
v_gene: TRBV24-1
d_gene: NA
CDR3nt: TGTGCCACCAGTCCCCCGTCTACAGGTACTGGAACTCCTGGAGGCAATCAGCCCCAGCATTTT
CDR3aa: CATSPPSTGTGTPGGNQPQHF

j_gene: TRBJ2-2
len: 16
abundance: NA
v_gene: TRBV5-1
d_gene: NA
CDR3nt: TGCGCCAGCAGCTTGCAACCAATCAGAAACACCGGGGAGCTGTTTTTT
CDR3aa: CASSLQPIRNTGELFF

j_gene: TRBJ2-1
len: 14
abundance: NA
v_gene: TRBV19
d_gene: NA
CDR3nt: TGTGCCAGTAGTACTCCGGGACTCAACAATGAGCAGTTCTTC
CDR3aa: CASSTPGLNNEQFF

j_gene: TRBJ2-1
len: 15
abundance: once
v_gene: TRBV19
d_gene: TRBD2
CDR3nt: TGTGCCAGTAGTAGCACTAGCGGGGGGTACAATGAGCAGTTCTTC
CDR3aa: CASSSTSGGYNEQFF

j_gene: TRBJ2-3
len: 14
abundance: NA
v_gene: TRBV4-1
d_gene: NA
CDR3nt: TGCGCCAGCAGCCCCCCCGACAGTATCGATACGCAGTATTTT
CDR3aa: CASSPPDSIDTQYF

j_gene: TRBJ1-2
len: 13
abundance: NA
v_gene: TRBV6-2/TRBV6-3
d_gene: TRBD1
CDR3nt: TGTGCCAGCAGTTCGACAGGGGCAGAGGGCTACACCTTC
CDR3aa: CASSSTGAEGYTF

j_gene: TRBJ2-3
len: 15
abundance: once
v_gene: TRBV18
d_gene: TRBD2
CDR3nt: TGTGCCAGCTCACCACGGGGGGGGAGCACAGATACGCAGTATTTT
CDR3aa: CASSPRGGSTDTQYF